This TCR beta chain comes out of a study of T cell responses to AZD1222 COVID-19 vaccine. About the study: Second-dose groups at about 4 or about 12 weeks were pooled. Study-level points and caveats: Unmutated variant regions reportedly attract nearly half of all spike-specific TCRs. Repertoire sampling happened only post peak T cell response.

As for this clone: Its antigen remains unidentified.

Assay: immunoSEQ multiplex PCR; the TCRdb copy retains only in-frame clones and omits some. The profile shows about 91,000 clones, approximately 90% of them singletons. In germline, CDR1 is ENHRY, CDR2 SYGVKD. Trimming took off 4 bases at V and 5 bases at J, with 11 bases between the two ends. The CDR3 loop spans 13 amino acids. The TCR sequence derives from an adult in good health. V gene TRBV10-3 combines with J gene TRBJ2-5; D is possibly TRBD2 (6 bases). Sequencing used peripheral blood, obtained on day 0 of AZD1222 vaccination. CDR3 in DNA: TGTGCCATCAGTGCGGGAGAACGGGAGACCCAGTACTTC. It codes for CAISAGERETQYF.